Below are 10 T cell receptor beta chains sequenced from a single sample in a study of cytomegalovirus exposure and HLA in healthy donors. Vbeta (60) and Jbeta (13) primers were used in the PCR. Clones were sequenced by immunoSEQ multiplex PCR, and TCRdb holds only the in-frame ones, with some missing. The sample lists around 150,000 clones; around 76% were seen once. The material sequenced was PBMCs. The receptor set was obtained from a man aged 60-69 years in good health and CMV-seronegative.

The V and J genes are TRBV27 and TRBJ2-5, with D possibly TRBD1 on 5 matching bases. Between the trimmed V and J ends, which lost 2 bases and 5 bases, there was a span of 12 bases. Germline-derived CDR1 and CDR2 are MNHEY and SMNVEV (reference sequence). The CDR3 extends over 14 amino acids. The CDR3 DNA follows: TGTGCCAGCAGTTTACTCCAGGGTTGGGAGACCCAGTACTTC. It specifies CASSLLQGWETQYF.

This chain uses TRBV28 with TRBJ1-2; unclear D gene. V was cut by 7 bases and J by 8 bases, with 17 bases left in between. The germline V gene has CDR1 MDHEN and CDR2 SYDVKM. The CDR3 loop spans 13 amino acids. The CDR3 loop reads CASTPPGSRGYTF. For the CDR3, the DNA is TGTGCCAGCACCCCCCCCGGTTCACGGGGCTACACCTTC.

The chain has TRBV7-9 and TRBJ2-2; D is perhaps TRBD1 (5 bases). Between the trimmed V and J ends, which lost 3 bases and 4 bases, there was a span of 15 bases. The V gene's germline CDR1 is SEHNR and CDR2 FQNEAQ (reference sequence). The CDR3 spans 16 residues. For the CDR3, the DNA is TGTGCCAGCAGCTTGCAGACAGAACTATCCACCGGGGAGCTGTTTTTT. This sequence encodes CASSLQTELSTGELFF.

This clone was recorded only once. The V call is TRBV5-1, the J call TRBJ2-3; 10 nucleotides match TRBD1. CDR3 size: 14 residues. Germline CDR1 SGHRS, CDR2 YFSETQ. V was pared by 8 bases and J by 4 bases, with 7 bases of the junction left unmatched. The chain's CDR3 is CASTDRGRADTQYF. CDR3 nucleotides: TGCGCCAGTACAGACAGGGGGCGGGCAGATACGCAGTATTTT.

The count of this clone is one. The CDR3 reads CASSPWTGSGGYTF. CDR3 coding DNA: TGTGCCAGCAGCCCTTGGACAGGGAGTGGTGGCTACACCTTC. The V gene is TRBV5-4, the J gene TRBJ1-2; TRBD1 matches at 8 bases. Germline CDR1 and CDR2: SGHNT and YYREEE (reference sequence). The V gene end was trimmed by 4 bases and the J gene end by 7 bases; junction bases not matched to a gene: 9. There are 14 residues in the CDR3.

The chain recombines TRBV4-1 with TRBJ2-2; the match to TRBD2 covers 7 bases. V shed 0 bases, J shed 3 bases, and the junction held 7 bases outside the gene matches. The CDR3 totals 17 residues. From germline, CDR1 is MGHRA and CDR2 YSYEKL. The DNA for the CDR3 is TGCGCCAGCAGCCAAGACGAGGCGGGAGTATACACCGGGGAGCTGTTTTTT. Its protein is CASSQDEAGVYTGELFF.

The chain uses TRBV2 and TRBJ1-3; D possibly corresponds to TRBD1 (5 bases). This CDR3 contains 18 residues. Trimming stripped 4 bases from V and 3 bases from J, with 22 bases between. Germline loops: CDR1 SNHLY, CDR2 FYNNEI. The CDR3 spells CASSVLGGRSSFGNTIYF. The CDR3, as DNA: TGTGCCAGCAGTGTTTTGGGGGGACGGTCGTCCTTTGGAAACACCATATATTTT.

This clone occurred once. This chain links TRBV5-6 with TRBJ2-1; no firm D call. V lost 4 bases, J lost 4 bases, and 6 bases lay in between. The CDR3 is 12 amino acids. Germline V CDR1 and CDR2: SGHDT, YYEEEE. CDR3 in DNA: TGTGCCAGCAGCCGGTGGTACAATGAGCAGTTCTTC. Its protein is CASSRWYNEQFF.

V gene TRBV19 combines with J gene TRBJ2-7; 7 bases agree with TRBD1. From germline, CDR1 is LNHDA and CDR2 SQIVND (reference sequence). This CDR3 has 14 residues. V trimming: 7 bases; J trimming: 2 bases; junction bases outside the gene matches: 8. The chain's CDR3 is CASIKGQPPYEQYF. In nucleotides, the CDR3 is TGTGCCAGTATCAAGGGACAGCCACCCTACGAGCAGTACTTC.

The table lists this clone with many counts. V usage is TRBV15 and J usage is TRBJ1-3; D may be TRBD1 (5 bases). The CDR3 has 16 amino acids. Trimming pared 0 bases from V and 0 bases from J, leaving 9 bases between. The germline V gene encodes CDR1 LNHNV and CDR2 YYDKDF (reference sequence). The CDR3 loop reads CATSRDWTISGNTIYF. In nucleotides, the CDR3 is TGTGCCACCAGCAGAGACTGGACAATCTCTGGAAACACCATATATTTT.